The present T cell receptor beta chain was sequenced within a study of regulatory T cells in long-lasting Graves disease. This clonotype has a handful of counts. The time point was: persistent/refractory GD, antithyroid drugs over 5 years with positive TRAb. From PBMCs, RNA was extracted and then used to make the TCR library. To make TCR beta libraries, researchers used iRepertoire HTBI primers and Arm-PCR of CDR3 regions. TCRdb recomputed calls from the multiplex PCR reads with MiXCR, one row per CDR3 protein. The sample lists 500,000 to 700,000 distinct CDR3 sequences, around 30% occurring once. Germline CDR1 and CDR2: DFQATT and SNEGSKA (reference sequence). V was shortened by 5 bases and J by 2 bases, with 15 bases between the two germline ends. This CDR3 region has 14 residues.

The chain uses TRBV20-1 and TRBJ1-1, with D maybe TRBD1 (5 bases). This TCR was sampled from a female donor with Graves disease. Sequences were derived from peripheral blood mononuclear cells (PBMCs), sampled when the disease was refractory, from a patient treated with antithyroid drugs. This CDR3 reads CSAEMNRDNTEAFF. The CDR3 DNA reads as TGCAGTGCTGAAATGAACCGGGACAACACTGAAGCTTTCTTT.